What follows describes a single TCR beta chain. The antigen it recognizes is unknown. The data are from a study of monozygotic twins with inflammatory bowel disease (dated by TCRdb to the late 2010s). Regarding the complete study: A total of about 28 monozygotic twin pairs were included in the full study, comprising nine German pairs (four IBD-concordant, five IBD-discordant) and 19 IBD-discordant Danish pairs. The search for disease-associated traits relied mainly on comparing, within discordant pairs, IBD patients with their genetically identical healthy co-twins. Each individual had, on average, about 151 000 unique TCRalpha sequences and 181 000 unique TCRbeta sequences available for analysis.

The library relied on 5' RACE. Preparation of each TCR library used about 4,000 ng of total RNA. cDNA was synthesized with SMARTScribe reverse transcriptase in eight separate reactions per sample. Unique molecular identifiers containing a 6-nucleotide sample barcode were introduced through template switching during cDNA synthesis. Amplification of TCRalpha and TCRbeta cDNA involved two nested PCRs of roughly 17 and 9 cycles, and each PCR was followed by bead purification. Before amplification, the cDNA was treated with uracil DNA-glycosylase and purified using the QIAquick PCR purification kit. The second PCR added Illumina TruSeq-compatible adapters along with sample-specific barcodes. TapeStation and Qubit were used to check library quality and concentration, and about 4.5 ng of each library was pooled. Pooled libraries were sequenced on an Illumina HiSeq2500 single-index Rapid Run with 2 x 100 bp reads and custom sequencing primers. On the study's bioinformatics: PCR and sequencing errors were corrected by UMI-based consensus assembly using MiGEC version 1.2.6. MiXCR version 2.1.1 was used for V(D)J alignment, clonotype assembly and CDR3 extraction. Normalisation of gene usage, clonotype sharing and MAIT/NKT TCR abundance was achieved by analysing the top 1000, 10 000 and 20 000 clonotypes per sample. After downsampling to 27 000 UMIs, diversity was calculated as the inverse Simpson index using the vegan R package. Paired Mann-Whitney U tests on discordant twin pairs were used, with Benjamini-Hochberg multiple-testing correction. TCRdb reprocessed the reads, so every CDR3 protein sequence counts as one entry and DNA is not shown. TCRdb, not the authors, supplied the V and J calls. This sample's table has entries for hundreds of thousands of distinct CDR3 sequences. Clones ranked in the top ten supply 2% to 3% of the sample.

The CDR3 sequence holds 15 residues, the cysteine and phenylalanine included. No DNA is recorded. CDR1 and CDR2 are read off the germline V gene (reference sequence) as MNHEY and SMNVEV. A 2.5 ml peripheral blood sample was drawn into PAXgene tubes per donor and stored at -80°C. Without T cell sorting, total RNA was isolated from whole blood using the PAXgene blood miRNA kit on an automated QIAcube. Peripheral blood from monozygotic twin pairs who were concordant or discordant for inflammatory bowel disease underwent deep TCRalpha and TCRbeta repertoire profiling using unique molecular barcoding. Smoking habits were recorded for all twin pairs, and each individual was classified as a current, former or never smoker. On the study overall, not on this receptor specifically: Different T cell subtypes could not be distinguished in the analysis. IBD patients had lower TCRbeta repertoire diversity, measured by the inverse Simpson index, than their healthy co-twins. No single strong signal or clonotype linked to IBD turned up in the results, so the idea that one exists was not supported. Because patients were on differing immunosuppressive treatments, the repertoires may have picked up extra background noise and inter-individual variability. Compared with healthy twins, IBD patients shared fewer clonotypes with other individuals, and the difference was most pronounced in patients with signs of disease activity. No difference in repertoire similarity was observed between concordant and discordant twins, possibly owing to limited statistical power.

The sequence derives from a human donor with ulcerative colitis or Crohn's disease, or a healthy co-twin of an affected twin (not recorded which). Input material: blood. The sequence links TRBV27 to TRBJ2-7. CDR3 reads: CASSLGLGRSYEQYF.